A single T cell receptor beta chain is shown here with its context. Sequenced by immunoSEQ multiplex PCR; TCRdb stores in-frame clones only, minus some. The sample holds over 70,000 clones, roughly 78% seen once. This CDR3 is 15 amino acids long. V shed 0 bases and J 7 bases; nucleotides not matched to a gene: 6. In germline, CDR1 is LGHNA, CDR2 YSLEER. The sample is drawn from a study of OX40 agonist ivuxolimab in advanced cancers. The overall study: Cancers in dose escalation were hepatocellular, melanoma, renal cell and head and neck.

This TCR derives from an adult with an advanced solid tumor such as melanoma, head and neck, liver or kidney cancer. Sequences were derived from CD4+ or CD8+ T cells sorted from blood, sampled in a trial of the OX40 agonist ivuxolimab. This chain links TRBV4-3 with TRBJ1-2; 9 bases are shared with TRBD1. The CDR3 nucleotides read TGCGCCAGCAGCCAAGAGCGGGACAGGGAGCGTGGCTACACCTTC. This translates into CASSQERDRERGYTF.